This T cell receptor (beta chain) was recovered during a study of neurological immune-mediated disorders (dated by TCRdb to between 2018 and 2021). As for the study more broadly: Peripheral blood TCR-beta repertoires from patients with HTLV-I-associated myelopathy (HAM/TSP), patients with multiple sclerosis, and healthy controls were compared in the study using UMI-based sequencing. The approximately 100 TCR-beta libraries included longitudinal samples, technical triplicates and paired sorted CD4+ and CD8+ T-cell subsets alongside PBMC samples. The cohort included some 70 subjects: some 14 with HAM/TSP, approximately 34 with multiple sclerosis, and approximately 20 healthy controls.

Here is what the overall study found, with its caveats: TCR clonal expansion was greatest in HAM/TSP patients and smallest in MS patients, who ranked below even healthy controls. Across subjects, expanded clones never shared an identical CDR3 amino acid sequence, which suggests that the TCR-beta repertoires in every group were private.

From the germline V gene (reference sequence), CDR1 is MNHNY and CDR2 is SVGAGI. The CDR3 has 16 amino acids, counting the end cysteine and phenylalanine. The DNA shown is the 48-base CDR3, in frame from base 1. Trimmed from V: 7 bases; trimmed from J: 4 bases; junction bases lacking a gene match: 8. Healthy controls were blood bank volunteers in Maryland, USA. Libraries from unsorted PBMCs were made from 2 million PBMCs kept in RNAlater at -80 degrees C until RNA extraction. Peripheral blood was subjected to Ficoll-Hypaque density gradient centrifugation to isolate PBMCs, which were then cryopreserved in liquid nitrogen. A few counts support this clonotype. Its cognate antigen has yet to be identified. Nothing much larger sits one base from this clone, and base qualities are not available. To synthesize cDNA, template-switch 5'RACE was performed with a primer carrying a 10-nucleotide random unique molecular identifier so that each TCR transcript was tagged. Every sequencing run covered 15-18 subjects and yielded more than 200 million TCR-beta sequences. The RNeasy kit was used for extraction of total RNA. The KAPA Real-time Library Amplification kit was used to amplify TCR-beta VDJ regions with primers for the TCR constant region and the 5'RACE anchor. Sample indexes and Illumina adaptors were added in a first PCR, and a second PCR then increased library yield. After purification with Ampure beads, the TCR product of roughly 650 bp was size-selected on a 2% E-gel SizeSelection system. Before pooling, library quality was checked on a Bioanalyzer, concentration was measured with Qubit, and libraries were quantified with the Kapa Library Quantification kit. An Illumina HiSeq 2500 was used to sequence the libraries paired-end at 2 x 150 bp. To increase sequence diversity, roughly 23-30% phiX was spiked into each library pool. On the authors' methods: The UMI-based MiGEC pipeline processed quality-filtered reads and removed over 80% of raw TCR sequences during error correction. IMGT germline references were used for aligning VDJ genes, and each clonotype was defined as a unique CDR3 amino acid sequence together with its V-J genes. Clonal expansion, Shannon diversity and CDR3 relatedness (CalcPairwiseDistances, ClusterSamples) were evaluated with VDJtools, and phylogenetic trees were built with CLCbio workbench. Expanded clones were defined as having at least 8 unique UMIs, based on coefficient-of-variation modelling across technical triplicates. In-frame beta chains were kept once TCRdb had trimmed the public reads at Q25 with fastp and called clones with MiXCR. CDR3 protein duplicates are merged, each entry listing the most common genes and DNA. TCRdb's processing, not the authors', yielded these V and J calls. The sample contains under 90,000 distinct CDR3 sequences, approximately 10% of them found a single time. The top ten clonotypes cover about 2% of the sample.

The clonotype comes from a man aged 40-49 years in good health. The sequencing input was PBMCs. The V gene is TRBV6-6 and the J gene is TRBJ2-1, with 12 bases matching TRBD2. The DNA sequence is as follows: TGTGCCAGCAATCTAGGACTAGCGGGACTATACAATGAGCAGTTCTTC. This gives the protein CASNLGLAGLYNEQFF.